The text below deals with one T cell receptor beta chain. Its antigen remains undetermined. Qualities for individual bases were not recorded, and no much larger clone is one base off. This entry comes from a study of long-term antiretroviral therapy in people with HIV (dated by TCRdb to 2022 to 2024). Concerning the study at large: The earliest samples were collected approximately a decade before the 2015 WHO recommendation for immediate ART, a period when ART was typically delayed until CD4 counts fell. A retrospective serial study tested whether ART initiation and durable HIV suppression were associated with changes in peripheral blood TRB repertoire composition and diversity. Test extractions of a monoclonal T-cell line alongside about 35 polyclonal samples showed no cross-contamination during QIAcube processing. Of the 30 to 35 participants with HIV, roughly twelve were female. The cohort contributed fewer than 200 cryopreserved PBMC samples from about 29 adults with confirmed HIV infection, collected serially over a mean of approximately 6 years (range 1-12). General findings and caveats noted by the study authors: CDR3 length ranges in HIV repertoires were narrower than in controls, and network structure suggested an antigen-experienced repertoire with only a slight naive shift after ART. No data were available on ART adherence, viral resistance or therapy changes, limiting inferences about post-ART repertoire changes. The repertoire was dominated across all time points by expanded TRB clones identified before ART initiation, although this dominance was seen to fluctuate and to decrease in many PLHIV after ART. Limited PBMC availability meant only the TCR beta chain was sequenced, without alpha chain pairing. Because pre-ART samples had limited cell numbers, unsorted PBMC were profiled rather than sorted CD4+ and CD8+ T cells. Starting ART was linked to a significant rise in TRB diversity, yet even with long-term ART the diversity remained significantly lower than in transplant donor controls. The samples were dated from about 2003 to 2018, and the ART regimens that were used may be less effective than current ART regimens.

Participants were included only if at least one PBMC sample before ART initiation and at least two post-ART samples were available. All participants with HIV were treated in the United States of America. Before DNA extraction, cryopreserved samples of 1-10 million PBMC were thawed and washed. At the time of the earliest PBMC sample for each participant with HIV, ages ranged from about 23 to 60 years. PBMC samples from each participant spanned 1-4 timepoints before ART initiation and 2-8 timepoints after ART initiation, with a median of 7 samples. For every participant, serial HIV viral load, CD4+ T-cell count, ART history and demographic data were obtained. Genomic DNA was extracted from unsorted PBMC with a Qiagen kit on a QIAcube, with processing performed in batches of 12 samples. V drops 2 bases and J drops 0 bases, leaving 14 bases in between. Measured from the cysteine to the phenylalanine, the CDR3 is 17 residues long. CDR3 DNA is the only sequence kept; it has 51 bases, read in frame from the first base. The germline V gene supplies CDR1 MNHNS and CDR2 SASEGT.

Sequencing of the TRB variable region was done with the immunoSEQ hsTCRB v3.0 assay at survey level resolution. The target sequencing depth for TRB was roughly 40,000-50,000 T-cell genomes per sample. TRB libraries were pooled and sequenced on an Illumina MiSeq using a v3 150-cycle kit. The study's own analysis went as follows. Repertoire analysis was run in R within a reproducible Nextflow workflow that covered QC, data transformation and analysis. LymphoSeq2, an R package for exploring AIRR-Seq data, was used to implement custom analyses. A handful of samples that produced fewer than 5000 total TRB sequences were removed, so some 180 HIV repertoires were analyzed. Among the approximately 190 HIV repertoires that were kept, around 60 were collected before ART initiation and roughly 130 were collected after ART initiation. Repertoires were downsampled to 5000 TRB nucleotide sequences, and summary statistics were averaged over 100 downsampling iterations. The analysis kept only TRB sequences whose CDR3 regions were at least seven amino acids long. Two measures captured diversity: a Shannon entropy-derived clonality score and the Gini coefficient. In the repertoire networks, any two of the top 5000 CDR3 amino acid sequences were linked whenever the two sequences differed by an edit distance of one. For TRB CDR3 amino acid sequences, antigen specificity groups and MHC restriction were predicted with GLIPH2. Known CMV, EBV, HIV or tissue antigen associations were flagged by matching CDR3 amino acid sequences against VDJdb and McPAS-TCR. Pre-ART, post-ART and control groups were compared with Wilcoxon signed-rank tests and Holm-Bonferroni correction. TCRdb stores this immuneACCESS table with in-frame sequences only. Part of the clones is absent; in the studies checked, under half of the shortfall reflects unresolved V genes, and no reason is known for the rest. The D gene and trimming were derived from the DNA, and the V and J assignments and clone size from that table. This sample lists 15,000 to 20,000 clones; about 91% were detected once. Approximately 8.7% of the sample lies in the top ten.

The rearrangement joined TRBV6-1 to TRBJ1-5, with TRBD1 as a weak D call on 5 bases. Here the sequenced sample was unsorted PBMCs, taken 0.3 years after starting antiretroviral therapy. This clonotype was sampled from a man between 60 and 75 years old with HIV. Here is the DNA: TGTGCCAGCAGTGAAAGGGGCCCCGCTAGTAGCAATCAGCCCCAGCATTTT. This gives the protein CASSERGPASSNQPQHF.